One and the same sample provided the 7 T cell receptor beta chains below, sequenced in a study of radiotherapy plus CTLA-4 blockade in lung cancer. Assay used: immunoSEQ multiplex PCR; TCRdb lists only in-frame clones, some missing. The sample contains 9,500 to 15,000 clones, about 80% of which appear only once. The sequencing here drew on peripheral blood, taken from a patient treated with radiotherapy plus ipilimumab. These receptors were obtained from a human donor with non-small cell lung cancer that progressed on radiotherapy plus ipilimumab.

This clone was observed a few times. The chain is built from TRBV7-9 and TRBJ2-7; D is unclear. Germline assignment: CDR1 SEHNR and CDR2 FQNEAQ (reference sequence). The V end lost 1 base, the J end lost 2 bases, and 15 bases lay between the germline ends. This CDR3 has 16 amino acids. CDR3 nucleotides: TGTGCCAGCAGCTTAGAGAACAGCTTAAGACCCTACGAGCAGTACTTC. This gives the protein CASSLENSLRPYEQYF.

The rearrangement joins TRBV6-6 to TRBJ2-4, with D uncertain. The CDR3 length is 15 residues. The germline V gene has CDR1 MNHNY and CDR2 SVGAGI (reference sequence). Deletions cut 0 bases from V and 5 bases from J, with 11 bases between. The CDR3 sequence: CASSYSTKVENIQYF. The CDR3 nucleotides read TGTGCCAGCAGTTACTCGACAAAGGTGGAAAACATTCAGTACTTC.

The chain employs TRBV25-1 and TRBJ1-4, with a tentative D call TRBD1 (6 bases). V gave up 5 bases and J gave up 4 bases, with 14 bases separating them. Germline CDR1 reads MGHDK; CDR2 reads SYGVNS. The CDR3 runs 15 residues. The CDR3 DNA sequence: TGTGCCAGCAGTATTGGGGGCAGGGGTAATGAAAAACTGTTTTTT. Protein sequence: CASSIGGRGNEKLFF.

The chain recombines TRBV4-2 with TRBJ1-5; D is unclear. The CDR3 loop spans 13 amino acids. CDR1 LGHNA and CDR2 YNFKEQ come from the germline V gene. Trimming pared 0 bases from V and 3 bases from J, leaving 3 bases between. The CDR3 here is CASSQEFNQPQHF. The CDR3 DNA follows: TGTGCCAGCAGCCAAGAGTTCAATCAGCCCCAGCATTTT.

Worth noting for this clone: One end of the junction varies from germline; a read error may be responsible. The chain has TRBV6-1 and TRBJ2-3, with D perhaps matching TRBD2 (7 bases). The length of the CDR3 is 17 residues. The germline V gene encodes CDR1 MNHNS and CDR2 SASEGT. CDR3 sequence: CASREGGGSTSTDTQYF. The CDR3 DNA reads TGTGCCAGCAGGGAAGGGGGGGGTTCTACTAGCACAGATACGCAGTATTTT.

The V and J genes are TRBV27 and TRBJ1-2; 8 bases map to TRBD1. V gave up 5 bases and J gave up 6 bases; unmatched junction bases: 2. CDR1 MNHEY and CDR2 SMNVEV come from the germline V gene (reference sequence). The CDR3 has 12 residues. The CDR3 sequence: CASSDRGNGYTF. Written as DNA, the CDR3 is TGTGCCAGCAGTGACAGGGGAAATGGCTACACCTTC.

The chain has TRBV5-6 and TRBJ1-6, with D tentatively TRBD1 (6 bases). This CDR3 comprises 16 residues. Germline lookup yields CDR1 SGHDT and CDR2 YYEEEE. V lost 0 bases and J lost 4, with 11 bases in between. The CDR3, as DNA: TGTGCCAGCAGCTTGGCGGACAGACTGTATAATTCACCCCTCCACTTT. It specifies CASSLADRLYNSPLHF.